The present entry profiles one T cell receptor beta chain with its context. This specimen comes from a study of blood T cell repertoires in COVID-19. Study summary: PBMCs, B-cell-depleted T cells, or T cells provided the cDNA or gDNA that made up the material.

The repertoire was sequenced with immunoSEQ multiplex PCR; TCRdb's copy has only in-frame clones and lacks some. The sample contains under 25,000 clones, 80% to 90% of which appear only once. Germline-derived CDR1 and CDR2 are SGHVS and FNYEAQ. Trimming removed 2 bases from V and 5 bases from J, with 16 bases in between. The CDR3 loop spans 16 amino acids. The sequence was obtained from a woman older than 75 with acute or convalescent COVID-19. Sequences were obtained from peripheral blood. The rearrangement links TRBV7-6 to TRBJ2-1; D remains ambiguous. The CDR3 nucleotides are TGTGCCAGCAGCTTAAGTCGATCGACTCGGAACAATGAGCAGTTCTTC. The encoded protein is CASSLSRSTRNNEQFF. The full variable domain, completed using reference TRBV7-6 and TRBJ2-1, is GAGVSQSPRYKVTKRGQDVALRCDPISGHVSLYWYRQALGQGPEFLTYFNYEAQQDKSGLPNDRFSAERPEGSISTLTIQRTEQRDSAMYRCASSLSRSTRNNEQFFGPGTRLTVL.